The 18 T cell receptor beta chains given below trace back to one sample, sequenced in a study of blood T cell repertoires in COVID-19. Produced via immunoSEQ multiplex PCR; TCRdb's table is partial and in-frame only. The table has approximately 94,000 clones, about 80% seen once. Source material: peripheral blood. These receptor sequences come from a woman aged 70-85 years with acute or convalescent COVID-19.

Note on this clone: This sample also contains other DNA sequences that code for the same CDR3. The chain combines TRBV10-3 with TRBJ1-5; no clear D. The CDR3 has 14 amino acids. V was cut by 4 bases and J by 4 bases, with 11 bases left in between. The germline V gene has CDR1 ENHRY and CDR2 SYGVKD. The CDR3 loop is CAISVGRENQPQHF. The DNA for the CDR3 is TGTGCCATCAGTGTCGGGAGGGAGAATCAGCCCCAGCATTTT.

The count of this clone is one. The V call is TRBV19, the J call TRBJ1-2, with no clear D. Germline-derived CDR1 and CDR2 are LNHDA and SQIVND (reference sequence). The V end was cut by 7 bases, the J end by 7 bases, with 16 bases between. The CDR3 runs to 13 residues. The CDR3 DNA sequence: TGTGCCAGTACGATGCAGGCCTCAGGTGGCTACACCTTC. Its translation is CASTMQASGGYTF.

This clone was picked up a small number of times. V and J are TRBV2 and TRBJ2-1, with 9 bases identical to TRBD2. V dropped 5 bases and J dropped 10; count of bases not matched to a gene: 6. This CDR3 region has 13 residues. Germline CDR1 is SNHLY and CDR2 is FYNNEI. The CDR3 here is CASSISGGLEQFF. The CDR3 bases are TGTGCCAGCAGTATAAGCGGGGGGTTAGAGCAGTTCTTC.

The chain has TRBV29-1 and TRBJ1-1; 7 bases are shared with TRBD1. The CDR3 is made up of 13 amino acids. V lost 7 bases to trimming and J lost 7 bases; unmatched junction nucleotides: 12. Per germline, CDR1 SQVTM and CDR2 ANQGSEA. The CDR3 loop reads CSGTTGVGGEAFF. Written as DNA, the CDR3 is TGCAGCGGGACAACAGGGGTGGGCGGTGAAGCTTTCTTT.

The rearrangement joins TRBV11-3 to TRBJ2-7, with 11 bases lining up with TRBD2. The CDR3 spans 14 residues. Germline lookup yields CDR1 SGHNT and CDR2 YENEEA. Trimming cost V 3 bases and J 3 bases; bases outside gene matches: 1. The CDR3 loop reads CASSLGTSGYEQYF. In DNA form, the CDR3 reads TGTGCCAGCAGCTTGGGGACTAGCGGCTACGAGCAGTACTTC. The variable domain in full, completed from reference TRBV11-3 and TRBJ2-7, reads EAGVVQSPRYKIIEKKQPVAFWCNPISGHNTLYWYLQNLGQGPELLIRYENEEAVDDSQLPKDRFSAERLKGVDSTLKIQPAELGDSAVYLCASSLGTSGYEQYFGPGTRLTVT.

This chain uses TRBV7-9 with TRBJ1-5; D is unclear. CDR3 length: 15 amino acids. V dropped 0 bases and J dropped 1 base, with 7 bases sitting between them. From germline, CDR1 is SEHNR and CDR2 FQNEAQ (reference sequence). CDR3 in DNA: TGTGCCAGCAGCTTAGCGGGCGGGAGCAATCAGCCCCAGCATTTT. Residues: CASSLAGGSNQPQHF.

The chain links TRBV30 to TRBJ1-5; tentatively, D is TRBD1 (6 bases). CDR3 length: 13 residues. CDR1 is GTSNPN, CDR2 SVGIG, per germline (reference sequence). In DNA, the CDR3 is TGTGCTTCCAGGCAGGGGCGCGATCAGCCCCAGCATTTT. Translated: CASRQGRDQPQHF.

V gene TRBV15 combines with J gene TRBJ1-5; D gene ambiguous. The V gene's germline CDR1 is LNHNV and CDR2 YYDKDF (reference sequence). Between the trimmed V and J ends, which lost 8 bases and 3 bases, there was a span of 14 bases. The CDR3 consists of 14 residues. The CDR3 reads CATAFSRDNQPQHF. CDR3 sequence (DNA): TGTGCCACCGCCTTTTCACGAGACAATCAGCCCCAGCATTTT.

V usage is TRBV19 and J usage is TRBJ1-2; a possible D gene is TRBD1 (5 bases). The CDR3 length is 17 residues. CDR1 LNHDA and CDR2 SQIVND come from the germline V gene (reference sequence). V lost 4 bases and J 3 bases, leaving 21 bases between the germline ends. CDR3 amino acids: CASSTFIQGSRDYGYTF. CDR3 DNA sequence: TGTGCCAGTAGTACCTTCATTCAGGGTTCCAGAGACTATGGCTACACCTTC.

This chain links TRBV11-2 with TRBJ1-2; 8 bases line up with TRBD1. This CDR3 spans 13 amino acids. CDR1 SGHAT and CDR2 FQNNGV come from the germline V gene. V lost 1 base, J lost 7 bases, and 2 bases stayed unmatched. The CDR3 DNA follows: TGTGCCAGCAGCTTAGGACAGGGGCTTGGCTACACCTTC. Translation gives CASSLGQGLGYTF.

This sequence joins TRBV10-3 and TRBJ2-5, with 13 bases that match TRBD2. V lost 8 bases, J lost 11 bases, and 8 bases stayed unmatched. The germline V gene encodes CDR1 ENHRY and CDR2 SYGVKD. This CDR3 comprises 13 residues. In DNA form, the CDR3 reads TGTGCCATCTCTCCCGGGACTAGCGGGACGCAGTACTTC. The encoded protein is CAISPGTSGTQYF.

This clone appeared a single time. The rearrangement uses TRBV29-1 and TRBJ2-7; 13 nucleotides align to TRBD2. The CDR3 spans 16 residues. J was trimmed by 3 bases and V by 6 bases; bases with no gene match: 11. Per the germline V gene, CDR1 is SQVTM and CDR2 is ANQGSEA. CDR3 region: CSVWGTGTSGIYEQYF. Here the CDR3 DNA reads TGCAGCGTGTGGGGGACCGGGACTAGCGGGATCTACGAGCAGTACTTC.

V usage is TRBV9 and J usage is TRBJ1-1; D is ambiguous. This CDR3 is built from 17 residues. Germline lookup yields CDR1 SGDLS and CDR2 YYNGEE. V was clipped by 0 bases and J by 3 bases, with 18 bases between them. CDR3 sequence: CASSVGRTSPLDTEAFF. CDR3 nucleotide sequence: TGTGCCAGCAGCGTAGGCAGGACTTCGCCTTTGGACACTGAAGCTTTCTTT.

The chain employs TRBV6-5 and TRBJ2-5; 8 bases fit TRBD1. J was trimmed by 4 bases and V by 0 bases; bases with no gene match: 4. The germline CDR1 and CDR2 sequences are MNHEY and SVGAGI. There are 15 residues in the CDR3. The CDR3 DNA reads TGTGCCAGCAGTTACTCGTTCGGGACAGGAGAGACCCAGTACTTC. The encoded protein is CASSYSFGTGETQYF.

This chain links TRBV3-1 (or the pseudogene TRBV3-2) with TRBJ1-3; TRBD1 is a possible D gene (5 bases). V was clipped by 2 bases and J by 3 bases, with 17 bases between them. The germline CDR1 and CDR2 sequences are LGHDT and YNNKEL (reference sequence). The CDR3 consists of 17 residues. CDR3 bases: TGTGCCAGCAGCCAACTCTTCCCCCAGGGTTATGGAAACACCATATATTTT. Translation: CASSQLFPQGYGNTIYF.

CDR3: CAIRSERGSSYEQYV. CDR3 sequence (DNA): TGTGCCATCCGTAGTGAAAGGGGCTCTTCCTACGAGCAGTACGTC. The chain joins TRBV10-3 to TRBJ2-7, with D possibly being TRBD1 (5 bases). This CDR3 has 15 amino acids. Trimming stripped 8 bases from V and 1 base from J, with 18 bases between. CDR1 and CDR2 from the germline V gene are ENHRY and SYGVKD.

The chain is built from TRBV19 and TRBJ1-1; a weak D match, TRBD1 (5 bases). Looked up from germline, CDR1 is LNHDA and CDR2 is SQIVND (reference sequence). The CDR3 sequence is 16 residues long. V gave up 0 bases and J gave up 4 bases, with 15 bases separating them. The CDR3 sequence: CASSIDAAGEGTEAFF. In DNA form, the CDR3 reads TGTGCCAGTAGTATAGATGCAGCGGGGGAGGGCACTGAAGCTTTCTTT.

The chain has TRBV29-1 and TRBJ1-2, with D maybe TRBD1 (5 bases). V lost 4 bases, J lost 6 bases, and 18 bases lay in between. CDR3 length: 14 amino acids. In germline, CDR1 is SQVTM, CDR2 ANQGSEA. CDR3 loop: CSVGGVRAQNGYTF. The CDR3 bases are TGCAGCGTTGGGGGGGTCAGGGCTCAAAATGGCTACACCTTC.